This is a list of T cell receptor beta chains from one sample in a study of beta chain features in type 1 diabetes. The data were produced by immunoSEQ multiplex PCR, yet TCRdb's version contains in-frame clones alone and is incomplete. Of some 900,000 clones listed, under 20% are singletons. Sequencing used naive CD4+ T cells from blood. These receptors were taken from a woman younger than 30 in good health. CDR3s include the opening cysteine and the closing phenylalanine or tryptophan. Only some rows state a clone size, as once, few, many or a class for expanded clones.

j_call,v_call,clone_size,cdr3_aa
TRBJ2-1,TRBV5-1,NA,CASSLNQLAGGRSSYNEQFF
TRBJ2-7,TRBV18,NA,CASSQGVGTNSEQYF
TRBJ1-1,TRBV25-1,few,CASSGGDRGTEAFF
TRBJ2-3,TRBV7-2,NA,CASSARLAGTDTQYF
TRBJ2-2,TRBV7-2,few,CASRTPGLAGTGELFF
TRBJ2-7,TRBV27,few,CASSSMTSRGDEQYF
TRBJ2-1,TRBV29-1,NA,CSVGTSAAYNEQFF
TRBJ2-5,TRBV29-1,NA,CSVSSGQETQYF
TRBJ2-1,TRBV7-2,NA,CASSPLGQVGSEQFF
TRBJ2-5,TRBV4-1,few,CASSQRVGQRYQETQYF
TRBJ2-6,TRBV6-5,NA,CASSYSGANVLTF
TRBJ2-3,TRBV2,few,CASTRQGTDTQYF
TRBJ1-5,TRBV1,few,CTSTDRAQHF
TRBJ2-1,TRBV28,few,CASSLAGGPHEQFF
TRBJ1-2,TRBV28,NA,CASSFGSAGYTF
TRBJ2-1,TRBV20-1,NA,CSAARGNEQFF
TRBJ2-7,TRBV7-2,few,CASSLVAGGYEQYF
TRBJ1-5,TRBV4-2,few,CASSQDRSGTAQPQHF
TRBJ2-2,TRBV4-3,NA,CASSQALTSSSTGELFF
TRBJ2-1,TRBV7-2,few,CASSPFREEGEQFF
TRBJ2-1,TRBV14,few,CASSPLGVTYNEQFF
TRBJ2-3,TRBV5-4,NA,CASSLSTVTDTQYF
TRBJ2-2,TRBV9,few,CASSAYRDTGELFF
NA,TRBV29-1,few,CSVGRWGQETYEQYF
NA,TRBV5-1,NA,CASRGRDRDYEQYF
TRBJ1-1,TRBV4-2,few,CASSQARDPATFF
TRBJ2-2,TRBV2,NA,CASRWDSTFPGELFF
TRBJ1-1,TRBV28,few,CASRTGIWSEAFF
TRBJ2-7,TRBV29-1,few,CSVQRSRDHEQYF
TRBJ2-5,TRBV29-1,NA,CSVERRGRIGAGETQYF
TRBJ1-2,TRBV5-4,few,CASSLGTPLYGYTF
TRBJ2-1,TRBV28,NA,CASSLRLAANNEQFF
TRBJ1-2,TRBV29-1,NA,CSVGPGQGAIGYGYTF
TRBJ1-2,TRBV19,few,CASSLGANYGYTF
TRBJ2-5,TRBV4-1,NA,CASSQAGVKTQYF
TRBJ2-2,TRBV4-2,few,CASSPSTSGGTGELFF
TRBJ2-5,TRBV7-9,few,CASGTSDQETQYF
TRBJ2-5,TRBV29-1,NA,CSVVTSGRETQYF
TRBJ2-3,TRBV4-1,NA,CASSQGRGQSTDTQYF
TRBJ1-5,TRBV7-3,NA,CASSLAQTANSNQPQHF
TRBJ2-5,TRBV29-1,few,CSVNFPETQYF